These 29 T cell receptor beta chains were sequenced from one sample in a study of cytotoxic CD8 clonotypes in ibrutinib-treated CLL. Assay used: immunoSEQ multiplex PCR; TCRdb lists only in-frame clones, some missing. The data show roughly 63,000 clones, approximately 57% seen once. The specimen comprised PBMCs, sampled after 12 months of ibrutinib treatment. Receptor source: a human donor with chronic lymphocytic leukemia.

The chain links TRBV12-2 to TRBJ2-7. TRBV12-2 constitutes a pseudogene. CDR3 length: 16 amino acids. This CDR3 is CASRMEEKAWDHEQYF. The CDR3, as DNA: TGTGCAAGTCGCATGGAAGAAAAGGCCTGGGACCACGAGCAGTACTTC.

The rearrangement joins TRBV2 to TRBJ2-1, with D possibly being TRBD1 (7 bases). V was cut by 2 bases and J by 6 bases, with 14 bases left in between. Germline CDR1 and CDR2: SNHLY and FYNNEI. The CDR3 is 15 amino acids. The CDR3 DNA reads as TGTGCCAGCAGTGAAACCAGGGGGACTGTCAATGAGCAGTTCTTC. Encoded protein: CASSETRGTVNEQFF.

The chain couples TRBV5-1 to TRBJ1-4, with no clear D. The CDR3 has 14 amino acids. The V and J ends lost 1 base and 6 bases respectively, with 10 bases between them. Looked up from germline, CDR1 is SGHRS and CDR2 is YFSETQ. The CDR3 spells CASSLSASDEKLFF. In DNA, the CDR3 is TGCGCCAGCAGCTTGTCAGCGTCCGATGAAAAACTGTTTTTT.

V is TRBV6-5 and J is TRBJ1-2, with 7 bases fitting TRBD1. From germline, CDR1 is MNHEY and CDR2 SVGAGI. The CDR3 length is 11 residues. V dropped 9 bases and J dropped 7; count of bases not matched to a gene: 5. CDR3 region: CARTGEFGYTF. DNA of the CDR3: TGTGCCAGAACAGGGGAGTTTGGCTACACCTTC.

This chain uses TRBV7-7 with TRBJ2-7, with TRBD1 matching 8 bases. With V trimmed by 4 bases and J by 5 bases, 7 bases remained unmatched. Germline V gene sequence: CDR1 SSHAT, CDR2 FNYEAQ (reference sequence). The CDR3 is 14 residues long. This chain's CDR3 is CASSSRTGLHEQYV. CDR3 coding DNA: TGTGCCAGCAGCTCGCGGACAGGGCTACACGAGCAGTACGTC.

This chain connects TRBV10-3 to TRBJ2-2; D is possibly TRBD2 (6 bases). V was shortened by 10 bases and J by 0 bases, with 18 bases between the two germline ends. Germline V gene lookup returns CDR1 ENHRY and CDR2 SYGVKD. This CDR3 has 16 amino acids. CDR3 loop: CATGYGGPTNTGELFF. The CDR3 nucleotides read TGTGCCACCGGGTACGGAGGGCCGACGAACACCGGGGAGCTGTTTTTT.

The chain links TRBV30 to TRBJ2-7; maybe TRBD2 (5 bases). The V gene lost 0 bases and the J gene lost 3 bases, with 21 bases spanning the gap. Germline V gene lookup returns CDR1 GTSNPN and CDR2 SVGIG (reference sequence). This CDR3 region has 17 residues. CDR3 coding DNA: TGTGCCTGGAGTGTACTTTCAGGCCGACGGGATTTCTACGAGCAGTACTTC. Protein: CAWSVLSGRRDFYEQYF.

The chain couples TRBV13 to TRBJ2-1, with D possibly matching TRBD2 (5 bases). V was pared by 1 base and J by 0 bases, with 10 bases between. The CDR3 runs 16 residues. Looked up from germline, CDR1 is PRHDT and CDR2 is FYEKMQ (reference sequence). CDR3 region: CASSLVAGSSYNEQFF. In DNA, the CDR3 is TGTGCCAGCAGCTTAGTCGCGGGCTCCTCCTACAATGAGCAGTTCTTC.

The chain has TRBV6-5 and TRBJ2-5; possibly TRBD1 for D (6 bases). The CDR3 covers 15 residues. The V end was cut by 4 bases, the J end by 5 bases, with 17 bases between. Germline V lookup: CDR1 MNHEY, CDR2 SVGAGI. DNA for the CDR3: TGTGCCAGCAGTTCCCACGGACAGAAAGGGGAGACCCAGTACTTC. It yields the protein CASSSHGQKGETQYF.

This clone was detected a few times. The chain uses TRBV7-8 and TRBJ1-2; possible D gene TRBD1, 5 bases. The CDR3 is made up of 12 amino acids. Trimming took off 1 base at V and 10 bases at J, with 10 bases between the two ends. Germline CDR1 and CDR2: SGHVS and FQNEAQ. CDR3 in DNA: TGTGCCAGCAGCTTAGTGGGACGATCCTACACCTTC. Its protein product is CASSLVGRSYTF.

This clone was seen once. The chain combines TRBV6-6 with TRBJ2-3; possibly TRBD1 for D (5 bases). This CDR3 contains 12 residues. Germline CDR1 and CDR2: MNHNY and SVGAGI (reference sequence). V lost 6 bases and J 2 bases, leaving 6 bases between the germline ends. The CDR3 reads CASSRDTDTQYF. CDR3 in DNA: TGTGCCAGCAGCAGGGACACAGATACGCAGTATTTT.

This clone occurred a few times. Mismatch with germline at one junction end may stem from a read error. The chain carries TRBV23-1 and TRBJ1-2; D remains unclear. TRBV23-1 qualifies as an ORF whose function is uncertain. This CDR3 comprises 8 residues. CDR3 in amino acids: CASSQLQF. The CDR3 DNA follows: TGCGCCAGCAGTCAGTTGCAGTTC.

Comments on this clone: This CDR3 is also generated by other DNA sequences in the sample. The chain combines TRBV20-1 with TRBJ2-5; the match to TRBD2 covers 7 bases. The CDR3 loop spans 11 amino acids. Trimming at V came to 5 bases and at J to 3 bases, leaving 0 bases not matched to a gene. Germline V lookup: CDR1 DFQATT, CDR2 SNEGSKA (reference sequence). The CDR3 nucleotides are TGCAGTGCTCGGGGGGAAGAGACCCAGTACTTC. This encodes CSARGEETQYF.

This clone has a single count. The genes are TRBV19 and TRBJ2-5; D not resolved. Germline loops: CDR1 LNHDA, CDR2 SQIVND (reference sequence). V was shortened by 5 bases and J by 5 bases, with 6 bases between the two germline ends. The CDR3 totals 11 residues. The chain's CDR3 is CASSREETQYF. For the CDR3, the DNA is TGTGCCAGTAGTCGAGAGGAGACCCAGTACTTC.

The rearrangement joins TRBV27 to TRBJ2-7, with D maybe TRBD2 (6 bases). The ends were cut back, 2 bases at V and 0 bases at J, with 17 bases in the middle. CDR3 size: 17 residues. Germline assignment: CDR1 MNHEY and CDR2 SMNVEV (reference sequence). In nucleotides, the CDR3 is TGTGCCAGCAGTTTAAACGGAGCGAGCGGGCCCTCCTACGAGCAGTACTTC. It codes for CASSLNGASGPSYEQYF.

The rearrangement uses TRBV7-9 and TRBJ2-3; 9 nucleotides align to TRBD2. J lost 2 bases, V lost 5 bases, and 2 bases had no gene match. The CDR3 consists of 14 residues. The V gene's germline CDR1 is SEHNR and CDR2 FQNEAQ (reference sequence). CDR3 amino acids: CASSPGLATDTQYF. In DNA form, the CDR3 reads TGTGCCAGCAGCCCGGGACTAGCCACAGATACGCAGTATTTT.

J is TRBJ2-5 and V is TRBV5-1, with a tentative D call TRBD1 (5 bases). The germline V gene encodes CDR1 SGHRS and CDR2 YFSETQ. V was cut by 5 bases and J by 1 base, with 12 bases left in between. CDR3 length: 14 amino acids. The CDR3 sequence: CASSLQGSQETQYF. The CDR3 region has the DNA TGCGCCAGCAGTTTGCAGGGTTCCCAAGAGACCCAGTACTTC.

This clone was found many times. The chain joins TRBV5-1 to TRBJ2-5; perhaps TRBD1 as D (5 bases). The CDR3 loop spans 15 amino acids. V was shortened by 1 base and J by 3 bases, with 13 bases between the two germline ends. Germline values: CDR1 SGHRS, CDR2 YFSETQ. CDR3 in DNA: TGCGCCAGCAGCTTGATAGGGGCCGGCGAAGAGACCCAGTACTTC. Protein product: CASSLIGAGEETQYF.

The chain joins TRBV4-1 to TRBJ2-5, with D perhaps given as TRBD1 or TRBD2 (5 bases each). V gave up 7 bases and J gave up 5 bases, with 20 bases separating them. This CDR3 has 15 amino acids. Germline lookup yields CDR1 MGHRA and CDR2 YSYEKL. CDR3 in DNA: TGCGCCAGCACCCTACGGGATCTCCCAGGGGAGACCCAGTACTTC. It translates to CASTLRDLPGETQYF.

The V and J genes are TRBV28 and TRBJ2-2, with D hard to call. Germline loops: CDR1 MDHEN, CDR2 SYDVKM. The CDR3 is 13 amino acids. Trimming removed 5 bases at V and 11 bases at J, with 15 bases between. CDR3 in DNA: TGTGCCAGCAGTAGAACCGGGTCCCGAGAGCTGTTTTTT. Translating it yields CASSRTGSRELFF.

This clone was found a few times. The chain couples TRBV5-1 to TRBJ1-1; 8 bases align to TRBD1. This CDR3 is 13 amino acids long. Germline values: CDR1 SGHRS, CDR2 YFSETQ. Trimming removed 0 bases from V and 7 bases from J; junction bases left unmatched: 2. This chain's CDR3 is CASSLGDRLEAFF. The DNA of the CDR3 is TGCGCCAGCAGCTTGGGGGACAGGCTTGAAGCTTTCTTT.

The chain is built from TRBV19 and TRBJ2-6; TRBD1 agrees at 8 bases. Germline CDR1 LNHDA, CDR2 SQIVND (reference sequence). The J segment lost 2 bases and the V segment lost 10 bases, leaving 4 bases of the junction unmatched. There are 14 residues in the CDR3. The CDR3 region has the DNA TGTGCCACTCGGACAGGGACTGGGGCCAACGTCCTGACTTTC. As protein: CATRTGTGANVLTF.

The chain is built from TRBV30 and TRBJ1-3, with no clear D. The CDR3 runs 12 residues. CDR1 GTSNPN and CDR2 SVGIG come from the germline V gene (reference sequence). V lost 3 bases and J lost 0, with 3 bases in between. Here the CDR3 reads CAWRLSGNTIYF. CDR3 nucleotide sequence: TGTGCCTGGAGACTCTCTGGAAACACCATATATTTT.

The V gene is TRBV7-9, the J gene TRBJ2-5; possibly TRBD1 or TRBD2 for D (5 bases each). This CDR3 comprises 15 residues. Germline V gene data show CDR1 as SEHNR and CDR2 as FQNEAQ (reference sequence). The V end was cut by 7 bases, the J end by 2 bases, with 17 bases between. The CDR3 region has the DNA TGTGCCAGCAAATGGGATCGGGGCAGGCAAGAGACCCAGTACTTC. It specifies CASKWDRGRQETQYF.

The CDR3 is CASSRAAGTDTQYF. CDR3 coding DNA: TGCGCCAGCAGCCGTGCCGCGGGCACAGATACGCAGTATTTT. This sequence joins TRBV5-1 and TRBJ2-3; D call uncertain. The V end was cut by 4 bases, the J end by 1 base, with 10 bases between. CDR3 length: 14 residues. Germline CDR1 and CDR2: SGHRS and YFSETQ.

The V and J genes are TRBV6-5 and TRBJ1-3; D unclear. Per the germline V gene, CDR1 is MNHEY and CDR2 is SVGAGI. V lost 0 bases and J lost 1, with 7 bases in between. The CDR3 totals 15 residues. CDR3: CASSYSWQSGNTIYF. CDR3 bases: TGTGCCAGCAGTTACTCGTGGCAGTCTGGAAACACCATATATTTT.

The gene calls are TRBV30 and TRBJ2-1, with 8 bases matching TRBD1. V dropped 0 bases and J dropped 8; count of bases not matched to a gene: 9. The CDR3 is 15 amino acids. Germline lookup yields CDR1 GTSNPN and CDR2 SVGIG (reference sequence). CDR3 bases: TGTGCCTGGAGTGTATTGTTCTTGGGACAGGATGAGCAGTTCTTC. This translates into CAWSVLFLGQDEQFF.

CDR3 loop: CASSMKSYTGELFF. CDR3 bases: TGTGCCAGTAGTATGAAGTCCTACACCGGGGAGCTGTTTTTT. V usage is TRBV19 and J usage is TRBJ2-2; D gene unclear. V lost 3 bases to trimming and J lost 3 bases, with 8 bases between them. CDR1 is LNHDA and CDR2 is SQIVND in the germline V gene (reference sequence). This CDR3 contains 14 residues.

The V call is TRBV5-5, the J call TRBJ2-7, with D unclear. The CDR3 is made up of 14 amino acids. Trimming took 1 base from V and 0 from J, leaving 8 bases between them. Germline-derived CDR1 and CDR2 are SGHKS and YYEKEE (reference sequence). The CDR3 DNA follows: TGTGCCAGCAGCTTGACGGTCAGCTCCTACGAGCAGTACTTC. Translation gives CASSLTVSSYEQYF.